One sample yielded the 32 T cell receptor beta chains listed below, sequenced in a study of blood T cell repertoires in COVID-19. This table comes from immunoSEQ multiplex PCR, and its TCRdb copy is limited to in-frame clones, with some not included. The sample holds about 82,000 clones, approximately 80% seen once. The sequencing input was peripheral blood. All receptors derive from a woman in her 40s with active or convalescent COVID-19.

CDR3 in DNA: TGTGCCAGCAGCTTGCCGGGACAGGGGATGTATTTT. Translation gives CASSLPGQGMYF. This chain links TRBV5-6 with TRBJ2-3, with 10 nucleotides matching TRBD1. Germline values: CDR1 SGHDT, CDR2 YYEEEE. Trimming at V came to 1 base and at J to 14 bases, leaving 4 bases not matched to a gene. The CDR3 spans 12 residues.

The chain carries TRBV7-9 and TRBJ2-5; 10 bases agree with TRBD1. CDR1 and CDR2 from the germline V gene are SEHNR and FQNEAQ (reference sequence). The CDR3 is 15 residues long. V shed 4 bases, J shed 1 base, and the junction held 3 bases outside the gene matches. The CDR3 region has the DNA TGTGCCAGCAGCTCACGGACAGGGGGCCAAGAGACCCAGTACTTC. It translates to CASSSRTGGQETQYF.

This clone occurred a few times. The genes are TRBV5-6 and TRBJ1-5, with D perhaps TRBD1 (5 bases). Trimming stripped 4 bases from V and 3 bases from J, with 8 bases between. CDR3 size: 13 residues. Germline V gives CDR1 SGHDT, CDR2 YYEEEE. CDR3 protein: CASSGGFNQPQHF. In nucleotides, the CDR3 is TGTGCCAGCAGCGGGGGGTTCAATCAGCCCCAGCATTTT.

This chain connects TRBV7-2 to TRBJ2-7, with TRBD2 identical over 10 bases. Looked up from germline, CDR1 is SGHTA and CDR2 is FQGNSA. Losses at the gene ends were 7 bases for V and 3 bases for J; bases not matched to a gene: 6. The CDR3 spans 14 residues. The CDR3, as DNA: TGTGCCAGCACTAGCGGGGGTCATAGCTACGAGCAGTACTTC. Its translation is CASTSGGHSYEQYF.

This chain joins TRBV3-1 (or the pseudogene TRBV3-2) and TRBJ2-7, with D unresolved. Germline values: CDR1 LGHDT, CDR2 YNNKEL (reference sequence). The V end was cut by 7 bases, the J end by 2 bases, with 18 bases between. This CDR3 region has 15 residues. The CDR3 region is CASTLPGRIAYEQYF. As DNA, the CDR3 is TGTGCCAGCACACTTCCTGGCAGGATTGCCTACGAGCAGTACTTC.

The CDR3 reads CASSQRTGTSGGSSYNEQFF. CDR3 in DNA: TGCGCCAGCAGCCAACGGACCGGGACTAGCGGGGGGAGCTCCTACAATGAGCAGTTCTTC. This rearrangement joins TRBV4-3 to TRBJ2-1; 15 bases are a match to TRBD2. Germline loops: CDR1 LGHNA, CDR2 YSLEER. V trimming: 2 bases; J trimming: 0 bases; junction bases outside the gene matches: 8. This CDR3 has 20 amino acids.

This clone was seen more than once but under ten times. The chain has TRBV12-3 or TRBV12-4 and TRBJ1-2; the D is unclear. The CDR3 contains 13 residues. Trimming took 3 bases from V and 7 from J, leaving 12 bases between them. The CDR3 here is CASSLFREGGYTF. The DNA of the CDR3 is TGTGCCAGCAGTTTGTTCCGGGAGGGTGGCTACACCTTC.

This clone has a handful of counts. The chain recombines TRBV28 with TRBJ1-5; the D is unclear. The CDR3 covers 9 residues. V was shortened by 10 bases and J by 6 bases, with 4 bases between the two germline ends. Germline-derived CDR1 and CDR2 are MDHEN and SYDVKM. In nucleotides, the CDR3 is TGTGCCACCGGTCAGCCCCAGCATTTT. It is translated as CATGQPQHF.

This chain joins TRBV6-5 and TRBJ2-3; 8 bases match TRBD1. The trim removed 8 bases at V and 2 bases at J, leaving 3 bases unmatched. CDR1 and CDR2 (germline): MNHEY, SVGAGI. The CDR3 loop spans 13 amino acids. CDR3 nucleotides: TGTGCCAGCTCAGGGGGCTTCACAGATACGCAGTATTTT. It codes for CASSGGFTDTQYF.

The V call is TRBV18, the J call TRBJ1-6; 7 bases are shared with TRBD1. With V trimmed by 6 bases and J by 10 bases, 6 bases remained unmatched. The CDR3 is made up of 13 amino acids. Germline V gene lookup returns CDR1 KGHSH and CDR2 LQKENI. This CDR3 is CASSGQGVSPLHF. Written as DNA, the CDR3 is TGTGCCAGCTCGGGGCAGGGGGTCTCACCCCTCCACTTT.

V usage is TRBV3-1 (or the pseudogene TRBV3-2) and J usage is TRBJ2-1; D gene unclear. This CDR3 is 11 amino acids long. Germline V gene lookup returns CDR1 LGHDT and CDR2 YNNKEL (reference sequence). V shed 4 bases and J shed 6 bases, with 4 bases lying between them. CDR3 sequence reads: CASSLLNEQFF. In DNA form, the CDR3 reads TGTGCCAGCAGCCTCCTCAATGAGCAGTTCTTC.

The rearrangement uses TRBV5-4 and TRBJ2-5, with 7 bases aligning to TRBD2. This CDR3 comprises 15 residues. The J segment lost 4 bases and the V segment lost 1 base, leaving 7 bases of the junction unmatched. In germline, CDR1 is SGHNT, CDR2 YYREEE (reference sequence). In DNA form, the CDR3 reads TGTGCCAGCAGCTTGAGACTAGCTAGCGGAGAGACCCAGTACTTC. Protein: CASSLRLASGETQYF.

The table lists this clone with a few counts. The V gene is TRBV5-1, the J gene TRBJ2-7, with 8 bases matching TRBD2. Trimming cost V 4 bases and J 6 bases; bases outside gene matches: 12. The CDR3 loop spans 15 amino acids. CDR1 and CDR2 (germline): SGHRS, YFSETQ. CDR3 bases: TGCGCCAGCAGCATAACCGGGGGGGCCGTAGTCGAGCAGTACTTC. Residues: CASSITGGAVVEQYF. Drawing the rest from reference TRBV5-1 and TRBJ2-7, the complete variable domain is KAGVTQTPRYLIKTRGQQVTLSCSPISGHRSVSWYQQTPGQGLQFLFEYFSETQRNKGNFPGRFSGRQFSNSRSEMNVSTLELGDSALYLCASSITGGAVVEQYFGPGTRLTVT.

This clone was observed a handful of times. The chain recombines TRBV13 with TRBJ2-3; D gene uncertain. Germline-derived CDR1 and CDR2 are PRHDT and FYEKMQ (reference sequence). This CDR3 has 13 residues. Trimming cost V 7 bases and J 1 base, with 9 bases left between them. The DNA for the CDR3 is TGTGCCAGCATCCGGCAGGGCACAGATACGCAGTATTTT. Residues: CASIRQGTDTQYF. The full variable domain, its missing parts supplied by reference TRBV13 and TRBJ2-3, is AAGVIQSPRHLIKEKRETATLKCYPIPRHDTVYWYQQGPGQDPQFLISFYEKMQSDKGSIPDRFSAQQFSDYHSELNMSSLELGDSALYFCASIRQGTDTQYFGPGTRLTVL.

This clone is a singleton in its sample. The J gene is TRBJ1-5, the V gene TRBV3-1 (or the pseudogene TRBV3-2); D unclear. The CDR3 length is 19 residues. Germline V CDR1 and CDR2: LGHDT, YNNKEL (reference sequence). Trimming took 9 bases from V and 0 from J, leaving 27 bases between them. CDR3 sequence reads: CARGGSQDKEYYSNQPQHF. CDR3 nucleotide sequence: TGTGCCAGGGGTGGCTCCCAAGACAAAGAGTATTATAGCAATCAGCCCCAGCATTTT.

The chain couples TRBV5-1 to TRBJ2-3; D gene uncertain. V lost 2 bases, J lost 2 bases, and 18 bases lay in between. The CDR3 has 17 residues. Germline V CDR1 and CDR2: SGHRS, YFSETQ. CDR3 in amino acids: CASSFQPYGYDTDTQYF. In DNA, the CDR3 is TGCGCCAGCAGCTTCCAGCCCTACGGGTATGACACAGATACGCAGTATTTT.

This chain uses TRBV7-2 with TRBJ2-1; a possible D gene is TRBD1 (6 bases). V lost 6 bases to trimming and J lost 4 bases, with 13 bases between them. The CDR3 sequence is 14 residues long. Per germline, CDR1 SGHTA and CDR2 FQGNSA. This chain's CDR3 is CASRDHRVYNEQFF. The CDR3 nucleotides read TGTGCCAGCAGGGACCACAGGGTTTACAATGAGCAGTTCTTC.

The chain uses TRBV28 and TRBJ2-1; 9 bases line up with TRBD2. Germline V lookup: CDR1 MDHEN, CDR2 SYDVKM. CDR3 length equals 18 residues. V gave up 3 bases and J gave up 8 bases; unmatched junction bases: 17. The CDR3 reads CASSFRRGGPYKVDEQFF. The CDR3, as DNA: TGTGCCAGCAGTTTCCGGCGGGGGGGCCCCTACAAGGTCGATGAGCAGTTCTTC.

This clone was seen a handful of times. The chain is built from TRBV18 and TRBJ2-7; 7 positions match TRBD2. CDR1 is KGHSH, CDR2 LQKENI, per germline. The CDR3 consists of 13 residues. V shed 3 bases and J 1 base; nucleotides not matched to a gene: 0. The CDR3 sequence is CASSPGGSYEQYF. CDR3 nucleotide sequence: TGTGCCAGCTCACCGGGGGGGTCCTACGAGCAGTACTTC.

This chain joins TRBV6-5 and TRBJ2-1; possible D gene TRBD1, 5 bases. Germline V gives CDR1 MNHEY, CDR2 SVGAGI. V was clipped by 8 bases and J by 8 bases, with 19 bases between them. The length of the CDR3 is 14 residues. The CDR3 spells CASWTPSYGYEQFF. The CDR3 DNA is TGTGCCAGCTGGACACCCTCGTACGGGTATGAGCAGTTCTTC.

This chain joins TRBV18 and TRBJ2-7; 7 bases map to TRBD2. V trimming: 0 bases; J trimming: 5 bases; junction bases outside the gene matches: 7. CDR1 KGHSH and CDR2 LQKENI come from the germline V gene. This CDR3 contains 15 residues. The CDR3, as DNA: TGTGCCAGCTCACCACCTACCTCCGGGGGGAACGAGCAGTACTTC. Translating it yields CASSPPTSGGNEQYF.

This chain uses TRBV6-2 or TRBV6-3 with TRBJ2-1, with 14 positions matching TRBD2. The CDR3 runs 16 residues. Germline trimming cut 2 bases from V and 13 bases from J; bases unmatched to any gene: 10. The germline V gene encodes CDR1 MNHEY and CDR2 SVGEGT. This chain's CDR3 is CASSYRVGTSGRSQFF. In nucleotides, the CDR3 is TGTGCCAGCAGTTACCGTGTTGGGACTAGCGGGAGAAGTCAGTTCTTC.

The chain links TRBV2 to TRBJ2-5; TRBD2 matches 9 bases. This CDR3 is 16 amino acids long. Germline V CDR1 and CDR2: SNHLY, FYNNEI. Trimming cost V 7 bases and J 5 bases; bases outside gene matches: 14. DNA of the CDR3: TGTGCCAGCACCAAACTGGGACTAGCTCCGGCGGAGACCCAGTACTTC. This encodes CASTKLGLAPAETQYF.

The chain joins TRBV10-2 to TRBJ2-2; weak D call: TRBD2 (5 bases). CDR3 length equals 13 residues. V dropped 8 bases and J dropped 5 bases, with 12 bases sitting between them. Germline V gives CDR1 WSHSY, CDR2 SAAADI. The CDR3: CASGLGRTGELFF. The CDR3 nucleotides read TGCGCCAGCGGACTGGGAAGGACCGGGGAGCTGTTTTTT.

The chain carries TRBV11-2 and TRBJ1-1; D not resolved. Per germline, CDR1 SGHAT and CDR2 FQNNGV. This CDR3 spans 14 amino acids. Trimming shortened V by 5 bases and J by 1 base, and 11 bases separated the two germline ends. The DNA of the CDR3 is TGTGCCAGCAGCCCAGGCATCCAGAACACTGAAGCTTTCTTT. It yields the protein CASSPGIQNTEAFF.

The rearrangement links TRBV28 to TRBJ1-2, with 7 bases identical to TRBD1. CDR1 is MDHEN, CDR2 SYDVKM, per germline. This CDR3 is built from 13 residues. V dropped 6 bases and J dropped 2; count of bases not matched to a gene: 3. CDR3 coding DNA: TGTGCCAGCAGCCAGACAGGGAACTATGGCTACACCTTC. Protein product: CASSQTGNYGYTF.

The rearrangement joins TRBV29-1 to TRBJ1-1, with D tentatively TRBD1 (5 bases). Trimming left V 2 bases short and J 4 bases short, with 11 bases between. The CDR3 totals 13 residues. Germline assignment: CDR1 SQVTM and CDR2 ANQGSEA. This chain's CDR3 is CSVEPQGPTEAFF. As DNA, the CDR3 is TGCAGCGTTGAACCTCAGGGTCCCACTGAAGCTTTCTTT.

The chain carries TRBV24-1 and TRBJ2-7, with D tentatively TRBD2 (6 bases). CDR1 and CDR2 from the germline V gene are KGHDR and SFDVKD. The CDR3 is made up of 12 amino acids. The V and J ends lost 2 bases and 7 bases respectively, with 8 bases between them. The CDR3: CATSDSGGEQYF. CDR3 nucleotides: TGTGCCACCAGTGATTCTGGGGGGGAGCAGTACTTC.

The chain is built from TRBV28 and TRBJ2-5; TRBD2 matches at 10 bases. The V segment lost 9 bases and the J segment 4 bases; nucleotides outside the gene matches: 8. This CDR3 comprises 14 residues. Germline V CDR1 and CDR2: MDHEN, SYDVKM. This CDR3 reads CASLAGGLSETQYF. CDR3 coding DNA: TGTGCCAGTTTAGCGGGAGGCCTCTCAGAGACCCAGTACTTC.

This clone turned up a few times. The chain recombines TRBV6-5 with TRBJ1-1; possible D gene TRBD1, 6 bases. The CDR3 covers 14 residues. Germline V gene data show CDR1 as MNHEY and CDR2 as SVGAGI. V lost 2 bases and J lost 5, with 12 bases in between. The DNA of the CDR3 is TGTGCCAGCAGTTACACCAGGGGAGGGACTGAAGCTTTCTTT. This translates into CASSYTRGGTEAFF.

This sequence joins TRBV21-1 and TRBJ2-7; whether TRBD1, the table's D call, matches the DNA was not checked. TRBV21-1 is marked as a pseudogene. The length of the CDR3 is 13 residues. The CDR3 spells CASSLDSPYEQYF. The CDR3 bases are TGTGCCAGCAGCCTGGACAGCCCCTACGAGCAGTACTTC.

For the CDR3, the DNA is TGCGCCAGCAGCCAAGCCCCCGCCCTATCGCAGTATTTT. Encoded protein: CASSQAPALSQYF. The rearrangement uses TRBV4-1 and TRBJ2-3; D uncertain. V was cut by 1 base and J by 10 bases, with 12 bases left in between. This CDR3 contains 13 residues. Germline V gene data show CDR1 as MGHRA and CDR2 as YSYEKL.